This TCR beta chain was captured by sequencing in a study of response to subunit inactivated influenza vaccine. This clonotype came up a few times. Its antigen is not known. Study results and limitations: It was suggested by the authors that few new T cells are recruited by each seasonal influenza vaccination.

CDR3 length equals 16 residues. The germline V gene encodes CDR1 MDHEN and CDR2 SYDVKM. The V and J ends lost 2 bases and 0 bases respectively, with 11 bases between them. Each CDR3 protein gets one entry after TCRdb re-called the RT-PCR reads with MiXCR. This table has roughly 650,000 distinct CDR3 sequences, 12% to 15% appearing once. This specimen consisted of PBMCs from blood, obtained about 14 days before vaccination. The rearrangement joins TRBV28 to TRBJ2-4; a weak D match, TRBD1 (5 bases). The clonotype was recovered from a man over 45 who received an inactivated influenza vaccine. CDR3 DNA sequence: TGTGCCAGCAGTTTAAGGGGCGGTCTAGCCAAAAACATTCAGTACTTC. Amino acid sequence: CASSLRGGLAKNIQYF.